Listed below are T cell receptor beta chains from one sample, sequenced in a study of identical twins. TCRdb fed the 5' RACE reads into MiXCR, producing one record per CDR3 protein. Of 400,000 to 500,000 distinct CDR3 sequences in the sample, approximately 18% are singletons; the top ten hold roughly an eighth. The source material was naive T cells sorted from blood. These receptors originate from a man aged 45-65 years in good health. CDR3s include the opening cysteine and the closing phenylalanine or tryptophan. A D gene is named only where the DNA matches it firmly. Expanded clones are given a class, and other clones once, few, many or no size at all.

D gene | clone size | J gene | V gene | CDR3 DNA | CDR3 protein
. | many | TRBJ2-3 | TRBV19 | TGTGCCAGTAGTAAAAGGGACCTCGGGGGAGATACGCAGTATTTT | CASSKRDLGGDTQYF
. | . | TRBJ2-1 | TRBV4-2 | TGTGCCAGCAGCCAAGCGAGGGATGAGCAGTTCTTC | CASSQARDEQFF
. | . | TRBJ2-2 | TRBV5-5 | TGTGCCAGCAGCTCAACAGTCCACGCGAACACCGGGGAGCTGTTTTTT | CASSSTVHANTGELFF
. | many | TRBJ1-4 | TRBV12-3/TRBV12-4 | TGTGCCAGCAGTAAGGGGGGCGGGAATGAAAAACTGTTTTTT | CASSKGGGNEKLFF
TRBD1 | many | TRBJ2-7 | TRBV7-9 | TGTGCCAGCAGCTTCGGGACAGTCTACGAGCAGTACTTC | CASSFGTVYEQYF
. | many | TRBJ2-7 | TRBV7-9 | TGTGCCAGCAGCTTAACGACGGGACGGCTGAAGGGCGAGCAGTACTTC | CASSLTTGRLKGEQYF
. | . | TRBJ2-6 | TRBV18 | TGTGCCAGCTCACCACGAGGAGAGGGGATAAATACTCCCTCTGGGGCCAACGTCCTGACTTTC | CASSPRGEGINTPSGANVLTF
. | many | TRBJ1-1 | TRBV7-8 | TGTGCCAGCAGCTTAGTCTCCATGGGCGGCACTGAAGCTTTCTTT | CASSLVSMGGTEAFF
. | few | TRBJ2-1 | TRBV2 | TGTGCCAGCAGTGAAAGGGGGGTTAACGGCGAGCAGTTCTTC | CASSERGVNGEQFF
TRBD1 | . | TRBJ1-1 | TRBV7-9 | TGTGCCAGCAGCTTCACTTCCGGGACAGGAAACACTGAAGCTTTCTTT | CASSFTSGTGNTEAFF
. | many | TRBJ2-7 | TRBV7-8 | TGTGCCAGCAGCTTAGAATCGGGGGCGTCCTCCGAGCAGTACTTC | CASSLESGASSEQYF
TRBD1 | once | TRBJ2-4 | TRBV27 | TGTGCCAGCAGTGCCACAGCCGGGACAGGGTCCGTCGAGTACTTC | CASSATAGTGSVEYF
. | . | TRBJ2-6 | TRBV20-1 | TGCAGTGCTGAGGCAGCTCCCTCTGGGGCCAACGTCCTGACTTTC | CSAEAAPSGANVLTF
. | few | TRBJ2-7 | TRBV10-3 | TGTGCCATCAGTGCCAACCCGGGAGCGCGAGAGCAGTACTTC | CAISANPGAREQYF
TRBD1 | few | TRBJ1-5 | TRBV6-1 | TGTGCCAGCAGTGATTATTCGGTAGCAGGGGGTCAGCCCCAGCATTTT | CASSDYSVAGGQPQHF
. | few | TRBJ1-5 | TRBV12-3/TRBV12-4 | TGTGCCAGCAGTCCAAGACAGAGCAATCAGCCCCAGCATTTT | CASSPRQSNQPQHF
TRBD2 | . | TRBJ2-1 | TRBV7-2 | TGTGCCAGCAGCTTAGTTAGCGGGGGGGCCGTCAATGAGCAGTTCTTC | CASSLVSGGAVNEQFF
. | few | TRBJ2-1 | TRBV5-1 | TGCGCCAGCAGCTTGGAGGCTCGACCGAGTAATGAGCAGTTCTTC | CASSLEARPSNEQFF
. | . | TRBJ1-1 | TRBV15 | TGTGCCACCAGCAGAGATGAAGCCAGGGGAGGCACTGAAGCTTTCTTT | CATSRDEARGGTEAFF
. | few | TRBJ1-6 | TRBV20-1 | TGCAGTGCGACTTACGGGACCGATTATAATTCACCCCTCCACTTT | CSATYGTDYNSPLHF
. | . | TRBJ2-1 | TRBV7-8 | TGTGCCAGCAGCTTAGGTGGTGGGGTAACTTCGAATGAGCAGTTCTTC | CASSLGGGVTSNEQFF
. | few | TRBJ2-5 | TRBV7-9 | TGTGCCAGCAGCTTACTAGGGTCCGCTGGGGAGACCCAGTACTTC | CASSLLGSAGETQYF
. | . | TRBJ2-1 | TRBV5-1 | TGCGCCAGCAGCTTGCGGTCACCCAGGGATAGCTCCTACAATGAGCAGTTCTTC | CASSLRSPRDSSYNEQFF
. | . | TRBJ1-1 | TRBV20-1 | TGCAGTGCCTTCCTACGACAGGTGGCTGAAGCTTTCTTT | CSAFLRQVAEAFF
TRBD1 | many | TRBJ2-7 | TRBV7-8 | TGTGCCAGCAGCACTACGGGACAGCTTAGATACGAGCAGTACTTC | CASSTTGQLRYEQYF
TRBD2 | few | TRBJ2-1 | TRBV11-1 | TGTGCCAGCAGCTTACCGGGACTAGCGGGACCCTCCTACAATGAGCAGTTCTTC | CASSLPGLAGPSYNEQFF
. | few | TRBJ2-3 | TRBV29-1 | TGCAGCGTTCGATTGACAGATACGCAGTATTTT | CSVRLTDTQYF
TRBD2 | many | TRBJ2-7 | TRBV9 | TGTGCCAGCAGCGAGACTAGCGGAGCCTCCTACGAGCAGTACTTC | CASSETSGASYEQYF
TRBD1 | . | TRBJ1-2 | TRBV7-6 | TGTGCCAGCAGCCCAGGGACAGGGGGCGCAAACTATGGCTACACCTTC | CASSPGTGGANYGYTF
TRBD1 | few | TRBJ2-3 | TRBV10-3 | TGTGCCATCAACAGGGGGCGCGCAGATACGCAGTATTTT | CAINRGRADTQYF
. | few | TRBJ2-5 | TRBV12-3/TRBV12-4 | TGTGCCAGCCGGGACGCAAACCAAGAGACCCAGTACTTC | CASRDANQETQYF
TRBD1 | many | TRBJ2-4 | TRBV6-2/TRBV6-3 | TGTGCCAGTGGGGACAGGCCAGACATTCAGTACTTC | CASGDRPDIQYF